This T cell receptor beta chain is drawn from a study of T cell repertoires in cytomegalovirus infection. Study-wide context: Matching HLA type, along with CMV infection, was indicated by public TCR beta signatures. Whole-study findings and limits: CMV-specific TCR beta clonotypes restricted by HLA-C were the ones dominating the ex vivo response. Totalled public TCR beta family frequency picked out people who carried CMV plus the relevant HLA.

Trimming stripped 5 bases from V and 3 bases from J, with 20 bases between. Germline lookup yields CDR1 MNHEY and CDR2 SMNVEV (reference sequence). CDR3 size: 17 residues. This clonotype has a handful of counts. The antigen remains unidentified. TCRdb reprocessed the reads with MiXCR, giving one entry per CDR3 protein. The repertoire holds around 440,000 distinct CDR3 sequences, with about 10% as singletons. What was sequenced was PBMCs. The chain couples TRBV27 to TRBJ1-5; D is uncertain. The TCR was taken from a human donor in good health (CMV status not recorded). Some clones in this sample may be carry-over from other donors' samples. The CDR3 coding sequence is TGTGCCAGCAGTGAACCAGACACCTCCCTTTTCAATCAGCCCCAGCATTTT. Translating gives CASSEPDTSLFNQPQHF.